The next 8 T cell receptor beta chains were all read from a single sample in a study of siplizumab effects on memory and regulatory T cells. The assay was immunoSEQ multiplex PCR, and TCRdb's table has in-frame clones only and misses some. The table has tens of thousands of clones, roughly 97% seen once. Input material: naive CD8+ T cells sorted from blood. Receptors originate from a human donor in good health.

This chain links TRBV2 with TRBJ2-7, with D hard to call. The germline V gene has CDR1 SNHLY and CDR2 FYNNEI. The CDR3 has 14 residues. V was shortened by 6 bases and J by 0 bases, with 12 bases between the two germline ends. DNA of the CDR3: TGTGCCAGCAGCTCGCTGGCGCGCTCCTACGAGCAGTACTTC. Its protein product is CASSSLARSYEQYF.

The gene calls are TRBV2 and TRBJ1-4; TRBD1 agrees at 7 bases. The CDR3 totals 15 residues. With 6 bases clipped from V and 4 bases from J, the junction kept 8 bases outside the gene matches. The V gene's germline CDR1 is SNHLY and CDR2 FYNNEI. This CDR3 reads CASSQGDIYNEKLFF. In DNA form, the CDR3 reads TGTGCCAGCAGCCAGGGGGACATATATAATGAAAAACTGTTTTTT.

The gene calls are TRBV5-1 and TRBJ2-1; D is unclear. The germline CDR1 and CDR2 sequences are SGHRS and YFSETQ. Trimming cost V 1 base and J 1 base, with 0 bases left between them. The length of the CDR3 is 12 residues. The CDR3 loop reads CASSLSYNEQFF. In DNA, the CDR3 is TGCGCCAGCAGCTTGTCCTACAATGAGCAGTTCTTC.

The J gene is TRBJ1-2, the V gene TRBV6-4; perhaps TRBD1 as D (6 bases). The V end lost 3 bases, the J end lost 3 bases, and 11 bases lay between the germline ends. The CDR3 sequence is 14 residues long. Germline V gene data show CDR1 as MRHNA and CDR2 as SNTAGT. The CDR3 loop is CASSEEWTDYGYTF. The CDR3 region has the DNA TGTGCCAGCAGTGAAGAGTGGACAGACTATGGCTACACCTTC.

The V and J genes are TRBV4-1 and TRBJ2-5; 9 nucleotides line up with TRBD1. The J call may be faulty, since TRBJ2-7 better matches the DNA end. CDR3 size: 14 residues. Germline CDR1 MGHRA, CDR2 YSYEKL. In DNA, the CDR3 is TGCGCCAGCAGCCGGGGACAGGGCTCCTACGAGCAGTACTTC. Translated, it gives CASSRGQGSYEQYF.

The CDR3 here is CASSAGGENTIYF. The CDR3 bases are TGTGCCAGCAGCGCAGGGGGGGAAAACACCATATATTTT. The chain employs TRBV5-4 and TRBJ1-3; the match to TRBD1 covers 7 bases. V shed 4 bases and J 6 bases; nucleotides not matched to a gene: 4. This CDR3 region has 13 residues. Germline lookup yields CDR1 SGHNT and CDR2 YYREEE (reference sequence). The full variable domain, its missing parts supplied by reference TRBV5-4 and TRBJ1-3, is ETGVTQSPTHLIKTRGQQVTLRCSSQSGHNTVSWYQQALGQGPQFIFQYYREEENGRGNFPPRFSGLQFPNYSSELNVNALELDDSALYLCASSAGGENTIYFGEGSWLTVV.

A word on this clone: One junction end disagrees with the germline gene, perhaps due to a read error. J is TRBJ2-4 and V is TRBV5-6; possibly TRBD1 or TRBD2 for D (7 bases each). CDR1 is SGHDT and CDR2 is YYEEEE in the germline V gene. The CDR3 length is 16 residues. The CDR3 nucleotides read TGTGCCAGCAGCTGGGGGGGCACAGGGGACAAAACCATTCAGTACTTC. This gives the protein CASSWGGTGDKTIQYF.

V and J are TRBV27 and TRBJ2-5; D is perhaps TRBD2 (6 bases). The germline V and J ends were trimmed by 5 bases and 1 base, with 11 bases remaining between them. The CDR3 runs 14 residues. Per germline, CDR1 MNHEY and CDR2 SMNVEV (reference sequence). The CDR3 DNA reads as TGTGCCAGCAGTCGTACGGGGGTCCAAGAGACCCAGTACTTC. The encoded protein is CASSRTGVQETQYF.